Below, one TCR beta chain is given with its context. Profiling relied on immunoSEQ multiplex PCR, and the TCRdb table lists in-frame clones only, not all of them. The sample includes more than 50,000 clones, over 80% seen only once; the top ten take around 3.4%. This specimen comes from a study of OX40 agonist ivuxolimab in advanced cancers. At the level of the study: Patients in the trial were receiving intravenous ivuxolimab every 2 weeks, at doses of 0.01 to 10 mg/kg.

Germline CDR1 reads MDHEN; CDR2 reads SYDVKM. This CDR3 comprises 12 residues. V was cut by 5 bases and J by 3 bases, with 7 bases left in between. This specimen was CD4+ or CD8+ T cells sorted from blood, taken in a trial of the OX40 agonist ivuxolimab. The origin of this receptor is an adult with an advanced solid tumor such as melanoma, head and neck, liver or kidney cancer. The chain links TRBV28 to TRBJ2-5; D is uncertain. CDR3 nucleotide sequence: TGTGCCAGCAGTCCCTCCAAAGAGACCCAGTACTTC. Amino acids: CASSPSKETQYF.